This record looks at one T cell receptor (beta chain) sequence and its context. The target antigen is unknown. V lost 5 bases and J 7 bases, leaving 13 bases between the germline ends. Germline loops: CDR1 SGHNT, CDR2 YYREEE (reference sequence). This CDR3 is built from 13 residues. These data belong to a study of cytomegalovirus exposure and HLA in healthy donors. Study conclusions and caveats: An analysis that came later showed most CMV-associated TCR beta chains appearing HLA-restricted.

Each donor was nominally healthy when sampled (though unrecorded immune exposures were likely). 13 Jbeta primers and 60 Vbeta primers were used for the PCR. Repertoires were generated with immunoSEQ multiplex PCR, while TCRdb's copy carries only in-frame clones and drops some. The data hold about 200,000 clones, with approximately 82% observed a single time. This chain links TRBV5-4 with TRBJ2-1; the D gene is possibly TRBD1 (6 bases). Specimen: PBMCs. This TCR was sampled from a man aged 18 to 35 in good health and CMV-seronegative. The CDR3 protein is CASSSERGNEQFF. The CDR3 DNA reads TGTGCCAGCAGTAGCGAGAGGGGGAATGAGCAGTTCTTC.